This T cell receptor (beta chain) was captured by sequencing in a study of T cell changes during pregnancy in multiple sclerosis. Sequencing used immunoSEQ multiplex PCR; TCRdb keeps in-frame clones, though not all of them. The sample includes some 60,000 clones, 90% of them seen just once. The CDR3 length is 15 residues. From germline, CDR1 is KGHSH and CDR2 LQKENI. V was trimmed by 6 bases and J by 3 bases, leaving 15 bases between them. This material consisted of peripheral blood, taken in the third trimester of pregnancy. The receptor was isolated from a female donor in good health, enrolled as a control in a pregnancy study. The chain is built from TRBV18 and TRBJ1-5, with a tentative D call TRBD1 (5 bases). The CDR3 reads CASSPMRGTNQPQHF. Here the CDR3 DNA reads TGTGCCAGCTCCCCTATGCGGGGGACCAATCAGCCCCAGCATTTT.